This paragraph reports one T cell receptor beta chain. The sample comes from a study of blood T cell repertoires in COVID-19. Study summary: T cells, B-cell-depleted T cells, or PBMCs provided the cDNA or gDNA that served as material.

Looked up from germline, CDR1 is SEHNR and CDR2 is FQNEAQ (reference sequence). V lost 4 bases, J lost 6 bases, and 7 bases lay in between. This CDR3 region has 12 residues. In the original workflow: It was from reference gene primer amplification that nucleated cell counts were estimated. Assay used: immunoSEQ multiplex PCR; TCRdb lists only in-frame clones, some missing. D and trimming were read from the DNA, whereas the V and J calls and clone size are those reported in that table. Among 240,000 or so clones listed, around 80% were seen once. J is TRBJ2-1 and V is TRBV7-9; D may be TRBD1 (6 bases). The sequence was collected from a woman of 80 years or more with acute or convalescent COVID-19. Sequencing input: peripheral blood. The CDR3 sequence is CASSSDSNEQFF. CDR3 coding DNA: TGTGCCAGCAGCTCGGACAGCAATGAGCAGTTCTTC.